This T cell receptor beta chain was captured in a study of control samples from healthy donors and cancer patients. TCRdb's table, derived via immunoSEQ multiplex PCR, lists solely in-frame clones and lacks some. The sample lists some 150,000 clones; roughly 94% were seen once. The sample was PBMCs. The receptor was isolated from a man aged 55 to 70 with colorectal cancer.

The CDR3 DNA is TGTGCCAGTAGTCAACCAACAGTGTCCTACGAGCAGTACTTC. Its translation is CASSQPTVSYEQYF. The chain couples TRBV19 to TRBJ2-7; D gene unclear. The CDR3 runs to 14 residues. CDR1 and CDR2 from the germline V gene are LNHDA and SQIVND (reference sequence). The ends were cut back, 5 bases at V and 1 base at J, with 12 bases in the middle.